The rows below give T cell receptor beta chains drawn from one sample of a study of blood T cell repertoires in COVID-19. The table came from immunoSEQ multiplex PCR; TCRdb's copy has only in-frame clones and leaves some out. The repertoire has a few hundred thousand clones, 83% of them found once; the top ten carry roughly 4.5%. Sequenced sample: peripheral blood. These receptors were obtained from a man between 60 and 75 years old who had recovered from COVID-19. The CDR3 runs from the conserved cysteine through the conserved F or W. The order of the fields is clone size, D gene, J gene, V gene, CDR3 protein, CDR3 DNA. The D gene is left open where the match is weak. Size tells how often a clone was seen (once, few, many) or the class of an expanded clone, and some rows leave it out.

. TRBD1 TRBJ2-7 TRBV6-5 CASRTGTASYEQYF TGTGCCAGCAGGACCGGGACAGCCTCCTACGAGCAGTACTTC
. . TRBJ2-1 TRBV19 CASSILGQGYNEQFF TGTGCCAGTAGTATATTAGGCCAGGGCTACAATGAGCAGTTCTTC
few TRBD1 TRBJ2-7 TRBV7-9 CASSPDRGSYEQYF TGTGCCAGCAGCCCGGACAGGGGCTCCTACGAGCAGTACTTC
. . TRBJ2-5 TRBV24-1 CATSDFEARVETQYF TGTGCCACCAGTGATTTTGAGGCGCGAGTGGAGACCCAGTACTTC
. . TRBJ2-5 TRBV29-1 CSVAKDRQETQYF TGCAGCGTTGCGAAAGACAGACAAGAGACCCAGTACTTC
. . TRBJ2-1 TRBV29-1 CSVATGINEQFF TGCAGCGTTGCCACAGGGATCAATGAGCAGTTCTTC
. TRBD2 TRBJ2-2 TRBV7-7 CASSLVAGAGELFF TGTGCCAGCAGCTTAGTAGCGGGGGCCGGGGAGCTGTTTTTT
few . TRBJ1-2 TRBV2 CASSGGANYGYTF TGTGCCAGCAGCGGGGGAGCTAACTATGGCTACACCTTC
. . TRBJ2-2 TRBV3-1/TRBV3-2 CASSQSQGYRELFF TGTGCCAGCAGCCAAAGTCAGGGGTACAGGGAGCTGTTTTTT
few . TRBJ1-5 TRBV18 CASSPREYQPQHF TGTGCCAGCTCACCGCGGGAGTATCAGCCCCAGCATTTT
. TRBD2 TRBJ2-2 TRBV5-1 CASSSRTSGGNTGELFF TGCGCCAGCAGTTCCAGGACTAGCGGGGGGAACACCGGGGAGCTGTTTTTT
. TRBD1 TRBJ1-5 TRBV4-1 CASSQDGTGLNQPQHF TGCGCCAGCAGCCAAGATGGGACAGGGCTCAATCAGCCCCAGCATTTT
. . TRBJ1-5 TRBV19 CASSIRGNQPQHF TGTGCCAGTAGTATCCGCGGCAATCAGCCCCAGCATTTT
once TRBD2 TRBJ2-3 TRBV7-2 CASSFTSGGATQYF TGTGCCAGCAGCTTCACTAGCGGGGGGGCGACGCAGTATTTT
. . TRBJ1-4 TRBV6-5 CASSYGQSNEKLFF TGTGCCAGCAGTTACGGGCAATCTAATGAAAAACTGTTTTTT
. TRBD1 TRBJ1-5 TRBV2 CASSERGQSNQPQHF TGTGCCAGCAGTGAAAGGGGGCAGTCAAATCAGCCCCAGCATTTT
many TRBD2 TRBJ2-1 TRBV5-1 CASTPISVAGGPSYNEQFF TGCGCCAGCACCCCTATTTCGGTAGCGGGAGGGCCTTCCTACAATGAGCAGTTCTTC
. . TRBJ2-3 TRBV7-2 CASSLRVLAGGTDTQYF TGTGCCAGCAGCTTGAGGGTGCTAGCAGGGGGCACAGATACGCAGTATTTT
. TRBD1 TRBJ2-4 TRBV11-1 CASSSRGLGNIQYF TGTGCCAGCAGTTCAAGGGGGCTCGGAAACATTCAGTACTTC
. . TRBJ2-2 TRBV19 CASSGLYTGELFF TGTGCCAGTAGTGGACTTTACACCGGGGAGCTGTTTTTT
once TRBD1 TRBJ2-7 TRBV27 CASSTAPRTGHYEQYF TGTGCCAGCAGTACCGCCCCCCGGACAGGGCACTACGAGCAGTACTTC
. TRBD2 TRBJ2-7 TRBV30 CAWSVSFGTRLYEQYF TGTGCCTGGAGTGTATCTTTCGGGACTAGACTTTACGAGCAGTACTTC
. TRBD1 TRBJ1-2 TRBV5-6 CASSRIGGSSNYGYTF TGTGCCAGCAGCCGAATAGGGGGCAGCTCTAACTATGGCTACACCTTC
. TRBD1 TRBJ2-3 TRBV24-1 CATSDLGQGTDTQYF TGTGCCACCAGTGACCTGGGACAGGGGACAGATACGCAGTATTTT
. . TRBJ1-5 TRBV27 CASSPLRTPSGLGNQPQHF TGTGCCAGCAGCCCCCTCCGAACCCCTTCCGGTCTTGGCAATCAGCCCCAGCATTTT
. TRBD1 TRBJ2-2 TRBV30 CAWSAMEQGDTGELFF TGTGCCTGGAGTGCGATGGAGCAGGGGGACACCGGGGAGCTGTTTTTT
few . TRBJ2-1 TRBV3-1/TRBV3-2 CASSQDTGSTVGNEQFF TGTGCCAGCAGCCAAGATACCGGGTCTACTGTTGGAAATGAGCAGTTCTTC
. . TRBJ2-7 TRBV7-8 CASSREQGHEQYF TGTGCCAGCAGCCGAGAACAGGGTCACGAGCAGTACTTC
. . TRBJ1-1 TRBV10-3 CAITRSMNTEAFF TGTGCCATCACCAGATCCATGAACACTGAAGCTTTCTTT
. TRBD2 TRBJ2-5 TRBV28 CASSAGGVFRETQYF TGTGCCAGCAGCGCCGGGGGGGTGTTTAGGGAGACCCAGTACTTC
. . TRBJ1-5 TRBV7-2 CASSRGAGQPQHF TGTGCCAGCAGCCGGGGGGCGGGTCAGCCCCAGCATTTT
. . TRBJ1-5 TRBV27 CASSFSGRQGQPQHF TGTGCCAGCAGTTTCTCGGGGCGCCAGGGGCAGCCCCAGCATTTT